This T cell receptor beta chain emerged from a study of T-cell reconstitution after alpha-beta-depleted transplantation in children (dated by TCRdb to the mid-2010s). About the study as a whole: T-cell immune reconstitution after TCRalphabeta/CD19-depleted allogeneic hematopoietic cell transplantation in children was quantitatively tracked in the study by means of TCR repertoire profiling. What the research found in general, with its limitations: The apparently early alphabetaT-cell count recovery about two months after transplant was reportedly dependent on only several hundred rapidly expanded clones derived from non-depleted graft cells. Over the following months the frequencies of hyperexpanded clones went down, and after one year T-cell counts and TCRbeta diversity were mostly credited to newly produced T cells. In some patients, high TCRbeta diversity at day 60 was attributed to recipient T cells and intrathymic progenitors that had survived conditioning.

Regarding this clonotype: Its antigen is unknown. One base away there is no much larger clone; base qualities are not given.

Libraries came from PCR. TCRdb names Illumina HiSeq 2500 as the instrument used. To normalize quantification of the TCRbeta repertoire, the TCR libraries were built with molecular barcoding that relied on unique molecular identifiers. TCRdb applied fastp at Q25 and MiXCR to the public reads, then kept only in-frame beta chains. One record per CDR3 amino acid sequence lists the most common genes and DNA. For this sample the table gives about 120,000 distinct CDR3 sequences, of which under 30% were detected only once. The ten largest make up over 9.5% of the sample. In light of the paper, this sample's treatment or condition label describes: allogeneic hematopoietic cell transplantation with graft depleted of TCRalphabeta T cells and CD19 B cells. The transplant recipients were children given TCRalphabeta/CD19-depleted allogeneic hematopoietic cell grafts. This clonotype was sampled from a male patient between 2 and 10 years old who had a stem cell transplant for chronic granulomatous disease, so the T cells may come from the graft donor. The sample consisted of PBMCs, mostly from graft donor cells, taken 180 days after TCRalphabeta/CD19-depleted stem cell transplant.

The nucleotide sequence reads TGTGCCAGCAGTTTATCTGCAGGGTCCTACAATGAGCAGTTCTTC. The translation is CASSLSAGSYNEQFF. The rearranged segments are TRBV12-3 or TRBV12-4 and TRBJ2-1; the D region possibly corresponds to TRBD1 (5 bases align). The CDR3 spans 15 residues, from the cysteine through the phenylalanine. Just the 45-base CDR3 DNA is kept, in frame starting at base 1. Between the V and J ends, shortened by 2 bases and 1 base respectively, the junction contains 9 bases.